This T cell receptor beta chain came from a study of blood T cells in healthy people across ages. Whole-study results and caveats: There were more naive CD4+ cells and higher diversity in long-lived donors than in aged donors. It was found that TCR beta diversity correlated strongly with the percentage of naive T cells.

The CDR3 has 15 residues. V lost 6 bases to trimming and J lost 2 bases; unmatched junction nucleotides: 7. Germline V gene sequence: CDR1 MNHEY, CDR2 SVGAGI. Together with a sample-barcoded 5' primer, a J-beta primer mix was included in a second PCR lasting about 7 to 11 cycles. A template-switch adaptor containing 12 random nucleotides labeled each cDNA molecule. TCRdb re-called the 5' RACE reads through MiXCR, storing one row per CDR3 protein. The sample has about 1.6 million distinct CDR3 sequences, about 32% seen once. As to this clonotype: Antigen specificity is unknown.

The chain employs TRBV6-5 and TRBJ2-7; 10 bases are shared with TRBD2. The TCR originated in a woman under 40 in good health. Sequenced sample: blood. CDR3 in amino acids: CASRPSGRFPYEQYF. DNA for the CDR3: TGTGCCAGCAGGCCTAGCGGGAGATTCCCCTACGAGCAGTACTTC.